This T cell receptor (beta chain) derives from a study of CD8+ T cells in alopecia areata. Findings of the study overall: Higher clonality and more expanded CD8+ clones appeared in lesional than normal scalp.

Investigators isolated RNA and reverse transcribed it into cDNA to act as the sequencing template. The data were produced by immunoSEQ multiplex PCR, yet TCRdb's version contains in-frame clones alone and is incomplete. The data hold 100,000 to 150,000 clones, with 47% observed a single time. As concerns this clone: What it binds is unknown.

Alopecia areata patients provided lesional scalp punch biopsies and peripheral blood, both collected for the study. This CDR3 is 15 amino acids long. CDR1 and CDR2 from the germline V gene are MNHEY and SVGAGI. V was cut by 1 base and J by 4 bases, with 10 bases left in between. This chain connects TRBV6-5 to TRBJ2-2; D possibly corresponds to TRBD2 (5 bases). This sequence originates from a human donor with alopecia areata. Material: NKG2D-low CD8+ T cells sorted from blood. The CDR3 sequence is CASSYLAGGTGELFF. The CDR3 region has the DNA TGTGCCAGCAGTTACTTGGCGGGTGGCACCGGGGAGCTGTTTTTT.